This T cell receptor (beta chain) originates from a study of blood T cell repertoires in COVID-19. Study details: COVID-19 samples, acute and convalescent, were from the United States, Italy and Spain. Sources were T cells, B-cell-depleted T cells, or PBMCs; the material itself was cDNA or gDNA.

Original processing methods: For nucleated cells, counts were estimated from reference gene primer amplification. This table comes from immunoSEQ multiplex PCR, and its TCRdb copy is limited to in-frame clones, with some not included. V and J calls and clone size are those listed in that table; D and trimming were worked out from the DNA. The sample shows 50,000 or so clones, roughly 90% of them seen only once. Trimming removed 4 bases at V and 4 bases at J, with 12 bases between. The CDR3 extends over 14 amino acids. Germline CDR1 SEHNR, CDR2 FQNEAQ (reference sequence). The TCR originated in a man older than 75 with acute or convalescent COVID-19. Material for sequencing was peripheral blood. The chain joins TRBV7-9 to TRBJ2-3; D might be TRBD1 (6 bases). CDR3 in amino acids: CASSSITGSDTQYF. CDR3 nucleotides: TGTGCCAGCAGCTCCATTACAGGGTCAGATACGCAGTATTTT.